Given below is one T cell receptor (beta chain) in context. Its cognate antigen is unknown. Germline V gene sequence: CDR1 SGDLS, CDR2 YYNGEE. The ends were cut back, 3 bases at V and 2 bases at J, with 7 bases in the middle. The length of the CDR3 is 13 residues. This entry comes from a study of OX40 agonist ivuxolimab in advanced cancers. Broader study findings: The average count of expanded clones was higher among CD8+ T cells than among CD4+.

It was autoimmune disease history or systemic immunosuppression that excluded patients. Produced via immunoSEQ multiplex PCR; TCRdb's table is partial and in-frame only. Found here are approximately 63,000 clones, just over 85% of them singletons; the top ten hold roughly 1.2%. The chain combines TRBV9 with TRBJ2-3; D not resolved. The clonotype comes from an adult with an advanced solid tumor such as melanoma, head and neck, liver or kidney cancer. The sequences come from CD4+ or CD8+ T cells sorted from blood, collected in a trial of the OX40 agonist ivuxolimab. As DNA, the CDR3 is TGTGCCAGCAGCGCCACTCCCACAGATACGCAGTATTTT. Its translation: CASSATPTDTQYF.